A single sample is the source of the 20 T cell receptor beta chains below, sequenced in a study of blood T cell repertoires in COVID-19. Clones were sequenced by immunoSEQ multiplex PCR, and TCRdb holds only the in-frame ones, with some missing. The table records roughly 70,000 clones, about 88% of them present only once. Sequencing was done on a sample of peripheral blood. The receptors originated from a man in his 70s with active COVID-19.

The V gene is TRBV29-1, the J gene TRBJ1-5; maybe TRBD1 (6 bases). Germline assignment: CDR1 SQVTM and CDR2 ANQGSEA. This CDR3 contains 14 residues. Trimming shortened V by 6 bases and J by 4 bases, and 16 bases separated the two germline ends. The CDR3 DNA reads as TGCAGCGTGGGGGGGCAGGGGCCGAATCAGCCCCAGCATTTT. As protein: CSVGGQGPNQPQHF.

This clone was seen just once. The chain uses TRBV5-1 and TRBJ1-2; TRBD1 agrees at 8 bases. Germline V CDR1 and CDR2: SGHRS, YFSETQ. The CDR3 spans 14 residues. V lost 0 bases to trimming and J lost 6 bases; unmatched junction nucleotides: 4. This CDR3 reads CASSLVVGQDGYTF. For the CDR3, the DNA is TGCGCCAGCAGCTTGGTGGTGGGACAGGATGGCTACACCTTC.

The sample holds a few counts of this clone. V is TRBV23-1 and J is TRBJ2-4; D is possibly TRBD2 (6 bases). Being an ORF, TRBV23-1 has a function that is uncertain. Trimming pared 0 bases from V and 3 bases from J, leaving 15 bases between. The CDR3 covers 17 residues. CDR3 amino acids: CASSQSVPPGSKNIQYF. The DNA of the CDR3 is TGCGCCAGCAGTCAATCCGTCCCCCCCGGGAGCAAAAACATTCAGTACTTC.

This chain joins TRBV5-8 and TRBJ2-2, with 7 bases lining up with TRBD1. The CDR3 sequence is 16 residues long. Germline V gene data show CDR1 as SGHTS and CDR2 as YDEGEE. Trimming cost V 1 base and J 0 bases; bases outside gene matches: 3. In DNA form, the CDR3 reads TGTGCCAGCAGCTTGCAGGGGGTCGCGAACACCGGGGAGCTGTTTTTT. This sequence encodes CASSLQGVANTGELFF.

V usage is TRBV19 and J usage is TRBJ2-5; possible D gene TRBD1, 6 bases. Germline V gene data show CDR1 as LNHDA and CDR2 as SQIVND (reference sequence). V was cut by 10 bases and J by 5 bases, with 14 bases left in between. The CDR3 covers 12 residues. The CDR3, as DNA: TGTGCCACCCGGGACATCCGGGAGACCCAGTACTTC. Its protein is CATRDIRETQYF.

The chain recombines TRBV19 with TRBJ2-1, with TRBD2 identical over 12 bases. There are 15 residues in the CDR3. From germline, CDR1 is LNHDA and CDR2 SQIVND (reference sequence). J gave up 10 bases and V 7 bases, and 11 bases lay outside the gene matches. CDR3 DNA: TGTGCCAGTATTGGGGCTAGCGGGAGGGCGGGGGAGCAGTTCTTC. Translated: CASIGASGRAGEQFF. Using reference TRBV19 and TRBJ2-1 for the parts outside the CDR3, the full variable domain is DGGITQSPKYLFRKEGQNVTLSCEQNLNHDAMYWYRQDPGQGLRLIYYSQIVNDFQKGDIAEGYSVSREKKESFPLTVTSAQKNPTAFYLCASIGASGRAGEQFFGPGTRLTVL.

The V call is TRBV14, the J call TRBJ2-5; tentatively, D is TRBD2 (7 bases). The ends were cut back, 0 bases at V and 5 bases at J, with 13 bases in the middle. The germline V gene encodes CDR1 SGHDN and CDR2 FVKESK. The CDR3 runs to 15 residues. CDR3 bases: TGTGCCAGCAGCCAAGATCGGGGGGCCTGGGAGACCCAGTACTTC. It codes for CASSQDRGAWETQYF.

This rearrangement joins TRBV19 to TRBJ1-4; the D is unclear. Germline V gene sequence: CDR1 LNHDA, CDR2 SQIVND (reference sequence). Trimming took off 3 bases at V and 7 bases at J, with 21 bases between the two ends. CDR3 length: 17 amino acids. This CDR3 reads CASSIDRGPGWSEKLFF. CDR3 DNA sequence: TGTGCCAGTAGTATCGATCGCGGGCCGGGGTGGAGTGAAAAACTGTTTTTT.

Here the CDR3 DNA reads TGCGCCAGCAGGTCGGGGACTTTGGGGAACCAAGAGACCCAGTACTTC. Its protein is CASRSGTLGNQETQYF. This chain joins TRBV5-1 and TRBJ2-5, with D possibly being TRBD2 (6 bases). CDR1 SGHRS and CDR2 YFSETQ come from the germline V gene. Trimming stripped 5 bases from V and 0 bases from J, with 17 bases between. CDR3 length: 16 residues.

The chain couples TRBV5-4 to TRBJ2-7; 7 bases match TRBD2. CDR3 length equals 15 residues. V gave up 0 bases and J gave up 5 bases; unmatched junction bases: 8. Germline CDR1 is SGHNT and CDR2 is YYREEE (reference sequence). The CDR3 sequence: CASSLGEGRRDEQYF. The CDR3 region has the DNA TGTGCCAGCAGCTTGGGGGAGGGCCGGCGGGACGAGCAGTACTTC.

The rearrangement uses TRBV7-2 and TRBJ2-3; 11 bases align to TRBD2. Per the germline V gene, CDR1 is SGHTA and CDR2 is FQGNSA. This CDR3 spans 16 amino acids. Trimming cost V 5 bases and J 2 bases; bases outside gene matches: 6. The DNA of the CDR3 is TGTGCCAGCAGCCCCCGGGGACTAGCGGCCACAGATACGCAGTATTTT. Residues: CASSPRGLAATDTQYF.

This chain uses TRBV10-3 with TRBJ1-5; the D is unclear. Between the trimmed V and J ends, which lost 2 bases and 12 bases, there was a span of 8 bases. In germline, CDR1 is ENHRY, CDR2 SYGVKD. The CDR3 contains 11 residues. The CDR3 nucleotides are TGTGCCATCAGTGAGGGCCCCATCCAGCATTTT. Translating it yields CAISEGPIQHF.

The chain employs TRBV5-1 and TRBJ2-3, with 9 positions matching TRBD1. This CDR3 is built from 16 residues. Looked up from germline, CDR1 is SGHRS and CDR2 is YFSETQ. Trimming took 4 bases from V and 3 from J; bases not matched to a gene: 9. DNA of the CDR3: TGCGCCAGCAGCCCCCGGGACAGGGAGGGGACAGATACGCAGTATTTT. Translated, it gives CASSPRDREGTDTQYF. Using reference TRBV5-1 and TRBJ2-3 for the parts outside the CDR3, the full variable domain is KAGVTQTPRYLIKTRGQQVTLSCSPISGHRSVSWYQQTPGQGLQFLFEYFSETQRNKGNFPGRFSGRQFSNSRSEMNVSTLELGDSALYLCASSPRDREGTDTQYFGPGTRLTVL.

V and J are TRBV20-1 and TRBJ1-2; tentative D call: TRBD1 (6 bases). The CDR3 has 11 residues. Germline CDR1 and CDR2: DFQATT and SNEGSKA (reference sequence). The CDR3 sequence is CSPGQLYGYTF. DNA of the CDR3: TGCAGCCCCGGACAGCTTTATGGCTACACCTTC.

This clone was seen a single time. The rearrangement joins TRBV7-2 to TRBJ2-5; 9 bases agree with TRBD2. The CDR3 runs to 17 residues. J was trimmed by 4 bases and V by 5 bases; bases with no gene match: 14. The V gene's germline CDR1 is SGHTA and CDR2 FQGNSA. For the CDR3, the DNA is TGTGCCAGCAGCCCCCGGGGTGCGGGAGGGCCGGGAGAGACCCAGTACTTC. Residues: CASSPRGAGGPGETQYF.

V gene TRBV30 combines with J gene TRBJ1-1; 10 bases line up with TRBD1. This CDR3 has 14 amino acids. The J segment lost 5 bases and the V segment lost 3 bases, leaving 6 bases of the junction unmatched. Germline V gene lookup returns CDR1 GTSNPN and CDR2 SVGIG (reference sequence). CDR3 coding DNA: TGTGCCTGGAGAGACAGGGGGCGTTATACTGAAGCTTTCTTT. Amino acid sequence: CAWRDRGRYTEAFF.

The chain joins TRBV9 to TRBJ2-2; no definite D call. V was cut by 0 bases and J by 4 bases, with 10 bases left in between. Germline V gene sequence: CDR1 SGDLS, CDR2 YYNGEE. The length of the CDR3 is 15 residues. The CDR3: CASSVATVPTGELFF. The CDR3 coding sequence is TGTGCCAGCAGCGTAGCTACAGTCCCCACCGGGGAGCTGTTTTTT.

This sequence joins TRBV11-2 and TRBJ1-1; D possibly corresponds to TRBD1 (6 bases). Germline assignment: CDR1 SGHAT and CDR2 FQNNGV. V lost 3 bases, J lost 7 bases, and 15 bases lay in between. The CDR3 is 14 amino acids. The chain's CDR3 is CASSFGGRGGEAFF. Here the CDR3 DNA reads TGTGCCAGCAGCTTTGGAGGCAGGGGCGGTGAAGCTTTCTTT.

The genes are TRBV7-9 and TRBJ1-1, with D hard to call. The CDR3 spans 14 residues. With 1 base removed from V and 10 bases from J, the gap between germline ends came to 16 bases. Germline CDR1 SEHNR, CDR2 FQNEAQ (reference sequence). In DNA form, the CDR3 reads TGTGCCAGCAGCTTAGGGTCGGCCGCCCGGGGAGCTTTCTTT. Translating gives CASSLGSAARGAFF.

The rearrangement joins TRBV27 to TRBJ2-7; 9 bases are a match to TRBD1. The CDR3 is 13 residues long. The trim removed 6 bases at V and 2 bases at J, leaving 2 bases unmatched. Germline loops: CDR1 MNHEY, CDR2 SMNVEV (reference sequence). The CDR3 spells CASRRQGAYEQYF. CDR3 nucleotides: TGTGCCAGCAGGCGACAGGGGGCCTACGAGCAGTACTTC.